The clone carrying this T cell receptor beta chain was counted only a few times. Its antigen is as yet unknown. These data belong to a study of response to subunit inactivated influenza vaccine. Overall study results and limits: The authors suggested that every seasonal influenza vaccination recruits few new T cells.

TCRdb ran MiXCR on the RT-PCR reads and lists one entry per CDR3 protein. The sample yields about 540,000 distinct CDR3 sequences, roughly a quarter seen once. V lost 5 bases to trimming and J lost 3 bases; unmatched junction nucleotides: 10. The CDR3 runs to 19 residues. Germline values: CDR1 LGHNA, CDR2 YNFKEQ. These data were also filed under a second study, of T cells expressing NK-cell markers. Per that study: Scientists made TCR beta cDNA using 5'RACE template switching with UMIs. Of eight sequenced donors, seven were HCMV-seropositive and one HCMV-seronegative. More than five donors showed dominant NKG2C+ clonotypes comprising about 1.0-8% of their CD8+ T cells. Nothing established the HCMV specificity of expanded NKG2C+ T cell clones.

This TCR came from a man in his fifties or sixties who received an inactivated influenza vaccine. The sample consisted of CD4+ T cells sorted from PBMCs, taken 11 to 12 days after vaccination. The chain recombines TRBV4-2 with TRBJ2-1; 16 positions match TRBD2. The CDR3 here is CASSTPGLAGGPFYNEQFF. For the CDR3, the DNA is TGTGCCAGCAGCACACCGGGACTAGCGGGAGGGCCGTTCTACAATGAGCAGTTCTTC.